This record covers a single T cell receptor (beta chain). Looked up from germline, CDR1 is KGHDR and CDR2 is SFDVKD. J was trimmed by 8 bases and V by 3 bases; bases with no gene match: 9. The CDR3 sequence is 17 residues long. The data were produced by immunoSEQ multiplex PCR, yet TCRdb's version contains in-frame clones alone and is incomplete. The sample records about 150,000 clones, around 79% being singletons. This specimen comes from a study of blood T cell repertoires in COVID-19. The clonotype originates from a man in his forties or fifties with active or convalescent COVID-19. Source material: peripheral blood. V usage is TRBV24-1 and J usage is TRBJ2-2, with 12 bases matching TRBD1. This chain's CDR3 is CATSDRGTGGVIGELFF. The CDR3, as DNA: TGTGCCACCAGTGATCGCGGGACAGGGGGCGTGATTGGGGAGCTGTTTTTT.